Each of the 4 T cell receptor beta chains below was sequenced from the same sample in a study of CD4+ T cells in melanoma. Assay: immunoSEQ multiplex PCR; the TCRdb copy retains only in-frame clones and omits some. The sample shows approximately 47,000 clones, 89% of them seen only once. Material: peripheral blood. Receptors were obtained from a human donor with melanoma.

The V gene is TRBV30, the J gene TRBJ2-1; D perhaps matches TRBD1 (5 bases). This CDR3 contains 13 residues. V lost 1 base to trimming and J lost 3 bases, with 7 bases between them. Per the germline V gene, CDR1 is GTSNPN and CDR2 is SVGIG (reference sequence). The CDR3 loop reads CAWSGDSYNEQFF. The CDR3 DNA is TGTGCCTGGAGTGGAGACAGCTACAATGAGCAGTTCTTC. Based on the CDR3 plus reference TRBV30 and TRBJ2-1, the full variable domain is SQTIHQWPATLVQPVGSPLSLECTVEGTSNPNLYWYRQAAGRGLQLLFYSVGIGQISSEVPQNLSASRPQDRQFILSSKKLLLSDSGFYLCAWSGDSYNEQFFGPGTRLTVL.

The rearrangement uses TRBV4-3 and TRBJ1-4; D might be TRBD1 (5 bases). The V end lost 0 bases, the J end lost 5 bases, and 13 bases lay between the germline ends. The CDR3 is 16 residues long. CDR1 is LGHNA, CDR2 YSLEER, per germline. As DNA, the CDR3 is TGCGCCAGCAGCCAAGATCTGGGGGTGGGAAATGAAAAACTGTTTTTT. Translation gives CASSQDLGVGNEKLFF.

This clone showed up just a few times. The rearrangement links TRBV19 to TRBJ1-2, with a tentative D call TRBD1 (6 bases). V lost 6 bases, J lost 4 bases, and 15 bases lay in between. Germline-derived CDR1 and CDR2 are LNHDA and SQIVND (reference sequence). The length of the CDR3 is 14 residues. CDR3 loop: CASSKGGPGYGYTF. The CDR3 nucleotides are TGTGCCAGTAGCAAGGGGGGGCCGGGCTATGGCTACACCTTC.

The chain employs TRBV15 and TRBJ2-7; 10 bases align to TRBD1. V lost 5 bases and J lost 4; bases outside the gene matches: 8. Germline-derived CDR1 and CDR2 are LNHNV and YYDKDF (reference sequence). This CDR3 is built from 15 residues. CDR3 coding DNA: TGTGCCACCAGCCCCCGGACAGGGGGACTGTACGAGCAGTACTTC. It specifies CATSPRTGGLYEQYF. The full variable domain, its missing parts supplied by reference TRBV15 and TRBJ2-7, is DAMVIQNPRYQVTQFGKPVTLSCSQTLNHNVMYWYQQKSSQAPKLLFHYYDKDFNNEADTPDNFQSRRPNTSFCFLDIRSPGLGDTAMYLCATSPRTGGLYEQYFGPGTRLTVT.